This record looks at one T cell receptor beta chain sequence and its context. Its target is not known. The repertoire was sequenced with immunoSEQ multiplex PCR; TCRdb's copy has only in-frame clones and lacks some. Here the sample spans more than 300,000 clones, 86% being singletons. This entry comes from a study of cytomegalovirus exposure and HLA in healthy donors. Study context: In a later analysis, it was reported that the 110 or so validation repertoires had been produced on the same platform as the roughly 650 repertoires belonging to the first cohort.

Study-wide results and caveats: The listing of roughly 160 TCR beta chains classed them as cytomegalovirus-associated. The tendency of first-cohort TCR clusters to co-occur in the 90 to 150 validation repertoires was the finding of a later analysis. As confirmed in vitro, a few CMV-associated chains were specific for CMV antigens.

The CDR3 sequence is 13 residues long. Germline CDR1 reads MNHEY; CDR2 reads SVGAGI. Trimming stripped 2 bases from V and 4 bases from J, with 8 bases between. The V gene is TRBV6-5, the J gene TRBJ2-5; TRBD2 might be the D (6 bases). Sequenced material: PBMCs. The receptor was isolated from a woman between 18 and 29 years old in good health and CMV-seronegative. The CDR3 loop reads CASSYRRVETQYF. The CDR3 DNA reads as TGTGCCAGCAGTTACAGGAGGGTAGAGACCCAGTACTTC.